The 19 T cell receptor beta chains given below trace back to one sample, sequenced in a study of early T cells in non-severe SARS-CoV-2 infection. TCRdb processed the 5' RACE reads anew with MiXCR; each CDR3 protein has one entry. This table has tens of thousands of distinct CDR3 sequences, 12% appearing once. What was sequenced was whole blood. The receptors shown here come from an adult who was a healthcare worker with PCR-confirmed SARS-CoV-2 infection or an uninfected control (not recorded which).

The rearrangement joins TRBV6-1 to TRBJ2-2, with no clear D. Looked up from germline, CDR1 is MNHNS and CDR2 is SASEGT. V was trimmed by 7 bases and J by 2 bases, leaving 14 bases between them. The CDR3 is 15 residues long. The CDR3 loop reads CASTPGVGNTGELFF. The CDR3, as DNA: TGTGCCAGCACTCCGGGCGTTGGCAACACCGGGGAGCTGTTTTTT.

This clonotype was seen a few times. The DNA of the CDR3 is TGTGCCAGCAGCCTTCGGGGCAATGAGCAGTTCTTC. Translation gives CASSLRGNEQFF. The gene calls are TRBV27 and TRBJ2-1; TRBD2 is a possible D gene (5 bases). V was pared by 6 bases and J by 6 bases, with 9 bases between. This CDR3 spans 12 amino acids. Germline lookup yields CDR1 MNHEY and CDR2 SMNVEV (reference sequence).

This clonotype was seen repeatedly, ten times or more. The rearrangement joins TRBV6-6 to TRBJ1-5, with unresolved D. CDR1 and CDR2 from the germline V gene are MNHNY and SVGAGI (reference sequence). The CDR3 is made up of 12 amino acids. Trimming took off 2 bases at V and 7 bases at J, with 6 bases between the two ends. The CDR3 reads CASSYLDQPQHF. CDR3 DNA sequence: TGTGCCAGCAGTTACCTGGACCAGCCCCAGCATTTT.

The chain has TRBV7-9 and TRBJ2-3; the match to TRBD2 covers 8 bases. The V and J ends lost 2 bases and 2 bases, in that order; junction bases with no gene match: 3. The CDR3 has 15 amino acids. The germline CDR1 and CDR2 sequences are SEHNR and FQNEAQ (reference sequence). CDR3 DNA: TGTGCCAGCAGCTTAACTAGCGGAGTCACAGATACGCAGTATTTT. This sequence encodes CASSLTSGVTDTQYF.

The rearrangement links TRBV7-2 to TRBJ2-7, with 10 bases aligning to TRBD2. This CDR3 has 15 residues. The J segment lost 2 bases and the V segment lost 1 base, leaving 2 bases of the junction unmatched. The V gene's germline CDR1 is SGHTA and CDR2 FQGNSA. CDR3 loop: CASSLVAGGPYEQYF. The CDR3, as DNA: TGTGCCAGCAGCTTAGTAGCGGGGGGTCCCTACGAGCAGTACTTC. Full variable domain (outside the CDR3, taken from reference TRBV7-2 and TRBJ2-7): GAGVSQSPSNKVTEKGKDVELRCDPISGHTALYWYRQSLGQGLEFLIYFQGNSAPDKSGLPSDRFSAERTGGSVSTLTIQRTQQEDSAVYLCASSLVAGGPYEQYFGPGTRLTVT.

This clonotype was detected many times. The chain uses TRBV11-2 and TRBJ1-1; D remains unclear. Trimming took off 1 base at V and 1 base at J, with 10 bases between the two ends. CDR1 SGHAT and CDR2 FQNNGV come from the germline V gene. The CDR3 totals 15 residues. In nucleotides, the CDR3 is TGTGCCAGCAGCTTAGCTTTGGTGGGGAACACTGAAGCTTTCTTT. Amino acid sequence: CASSLALVGNTEAFF.

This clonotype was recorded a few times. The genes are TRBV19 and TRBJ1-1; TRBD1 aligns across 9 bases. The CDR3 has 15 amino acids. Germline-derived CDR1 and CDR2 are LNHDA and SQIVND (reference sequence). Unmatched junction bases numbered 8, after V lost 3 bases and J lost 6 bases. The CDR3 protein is CASSMGWGQGAEAFF. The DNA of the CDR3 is TGTGCCAGTAGTATGGGTTGGGGACAGGGCGCTGAAGCTTTCTTT.

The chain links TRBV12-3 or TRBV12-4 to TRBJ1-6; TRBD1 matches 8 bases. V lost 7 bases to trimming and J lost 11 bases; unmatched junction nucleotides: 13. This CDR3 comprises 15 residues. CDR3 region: CASTPHPRGRAPLHF. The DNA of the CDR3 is TGTGCCAGCACCCCCCACCCCAGGGGGCGTGCACCCCTCCACTTT.

CDR3 sequence reads: CASSPTTGGGSYEQYF. CDR3 sequence (DNA): TGTGCCAGCAGTCCCACCACAGGCGGCGGGTCCTACGAGCAGTACTTC. The V call is TRBV6-1, the J call TRBJ2-7; either TRBD1 or TRBD2 may supply D (5 bases each). This CDR3 spans 16 amino acids. V was clipped by 5 bases and J by 1 base, with 18 bases between them. The V gene's germline CDR1 is MNHNS and CDR2 SASEGT.

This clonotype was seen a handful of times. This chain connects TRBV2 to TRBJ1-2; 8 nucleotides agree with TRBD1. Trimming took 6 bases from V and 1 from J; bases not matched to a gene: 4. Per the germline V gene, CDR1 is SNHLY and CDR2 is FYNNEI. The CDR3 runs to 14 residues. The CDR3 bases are TGTGCCAGCAGGGGACAGGCCCTTAACTATGGCTACACCTTC. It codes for CASRGQALNYGYTF.

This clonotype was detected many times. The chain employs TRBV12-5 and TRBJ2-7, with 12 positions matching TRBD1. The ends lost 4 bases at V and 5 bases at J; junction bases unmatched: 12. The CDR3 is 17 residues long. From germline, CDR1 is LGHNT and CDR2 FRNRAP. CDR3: CASGSKKRGQGAHEQYF. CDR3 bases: TGTGCTAGTGGTTCCAAGAAACGGGGACAGGGGGCCCACGAGCAGTACTTC.

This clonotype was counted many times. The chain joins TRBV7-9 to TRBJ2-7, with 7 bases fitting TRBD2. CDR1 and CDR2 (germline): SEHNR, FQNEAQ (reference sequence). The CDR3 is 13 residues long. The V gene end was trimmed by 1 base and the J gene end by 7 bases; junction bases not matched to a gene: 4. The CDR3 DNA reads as TGTGCCAGCAGCTTAGGCGGGGGTGGTGAGCAGTACTTC. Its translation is CASSLGGGGEQYF.

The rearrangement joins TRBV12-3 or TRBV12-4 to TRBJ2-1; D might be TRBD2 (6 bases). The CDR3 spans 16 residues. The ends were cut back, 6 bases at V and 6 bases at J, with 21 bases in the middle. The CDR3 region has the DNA TGTGCCAGCAGCCAGGGTCCGGGACTGGGGGTCAATGAGCAGTTCTTC. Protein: CASSQGPGLGVNEQFF.

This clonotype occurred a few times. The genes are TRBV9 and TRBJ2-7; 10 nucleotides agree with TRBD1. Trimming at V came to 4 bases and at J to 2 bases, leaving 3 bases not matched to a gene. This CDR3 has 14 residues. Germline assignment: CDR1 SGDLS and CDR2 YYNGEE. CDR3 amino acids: CASSRDRGPYEQYF. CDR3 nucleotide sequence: TGTGCCAGCAGCAGGGACAGGGGCCCCTACGAGCAGTACTTC.

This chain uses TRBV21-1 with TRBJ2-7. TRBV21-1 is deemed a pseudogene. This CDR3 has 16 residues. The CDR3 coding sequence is TGTGCCAGCAGCAAAGAAAAGACTGCCAACTCCTACGAGCAGTACTTC. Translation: CASSKEKTANSYEQYF.

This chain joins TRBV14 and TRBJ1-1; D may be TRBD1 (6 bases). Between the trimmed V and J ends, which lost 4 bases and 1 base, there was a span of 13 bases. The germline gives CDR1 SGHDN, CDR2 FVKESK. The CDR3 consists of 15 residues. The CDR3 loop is CASSLIQGRNTEAFF. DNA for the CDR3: TGTGCCAGCAGCCTGATACAGGGCCGGAACACTGAAGCTTTCTTT.

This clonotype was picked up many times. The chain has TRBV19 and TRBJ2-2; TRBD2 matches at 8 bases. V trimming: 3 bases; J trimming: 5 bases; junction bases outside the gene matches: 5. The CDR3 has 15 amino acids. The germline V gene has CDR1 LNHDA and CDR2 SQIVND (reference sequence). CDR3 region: CASSMSLADTGELFF. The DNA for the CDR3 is TGTGCCAGTAGTATGTCACTAGCGGATACCGGGGAGCTGTTTTTT.

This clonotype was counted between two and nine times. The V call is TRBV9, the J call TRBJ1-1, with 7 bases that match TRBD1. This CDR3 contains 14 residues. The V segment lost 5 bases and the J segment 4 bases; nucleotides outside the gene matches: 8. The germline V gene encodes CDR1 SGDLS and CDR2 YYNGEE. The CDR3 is CASSQGEGGTEAFF. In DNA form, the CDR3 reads TGTGCCAGCAGTCAGGGGGAAGGTGGCACTGAAGCTTTCTTT.

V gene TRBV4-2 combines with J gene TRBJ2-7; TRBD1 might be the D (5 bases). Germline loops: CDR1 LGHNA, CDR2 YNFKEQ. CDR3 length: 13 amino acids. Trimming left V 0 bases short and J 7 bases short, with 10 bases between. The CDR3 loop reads CASSQDTGAEQYF. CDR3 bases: TGTGCCAGCAGCCAAGATACAGGAGCTGAGCAGTACTTC.